One sample yielded the 21 T cell receptor beta chains listed below, sequenced in a study of shared clonotypes between healthy human individuals. TCRdb keeps only in-frame clones here, not all; method: immunoSEQ multiplex PCR. The table shows around 690,000 clones, with around 91% occurring only once. Sequenced: memory CD8+ T cells from PBMCs. As for subset: CD45RO+ cells pooled with CCR7-negative TemRA cells. Receptors originate from a man between 18 and 29 years old in good health. Some clones in this sample may be carry-over from other donors' samples.

CDR3 protein: CASSHIRVERIGELFF. CDR3 sequence (DNA): TGTGCCAGCAGCCACATCCGGGTCGAGCGGATCGGGGAGCTGTTTTTT. The chain links TRBV27 to TRBJ2-2, with a tentative D call TRBD2 (5 bases). Trimming stripped 6 bases from V and 7 bases from J, with 21 bases between. CDR1 is MNHEY, CDR2 SMNVEV, per germline (reference sequence). The CDR3 runs 16 residues.

The chain employs TRBV27 and TRBJ2-7; D gene unclear. Germline V CDR1 and CDR2: MNHEY, SMNVEV (reference sequence). CDR3 length: 13 amino acids. V was cut by 2 bases and J by 2 bases, with 7 bases left in between. Here the CDR3 reads CASSLTAAYEQYF. Here the CDR3 DNA reads TGTGCCAGCAGTTTAACGGCCGCCTACGAGCAGTACTTC.

CDR3 nucleotides: TGTGCCAGCAGTCCCCGGGACCTGCCCTACTATGGCTACACCTTC. Its protein product is CASSPRDLPYYGYTF. The rearrangement joins TRBV27 to TRBJ1-2; D might be TRBD1 (5 bases). V was shortened by 5 bases and J by 3 bases, with 16 bases between the two germline ends. The CDR3 extends over 15 amino acids. CDR1 is MNHEY and CDR2 is SMNVEV in the germline V gene (reference sequence).

V and J are TRBV5-4 and TRBJ2-3, with D possibly matching TRBD1 (6 bases). Germline V CDR1 and CDR2: SGHNT, YYREEE (reference sequence). V was cut by 2 bases and J by 0 bases, with 10 bases left in between. This CDR3 region has 15 residues. This chain's CDR3 is CASSFRGSSTDTQYF. In nucleotides, the CDR3 is TGTGCCAGCAGCTTCAGGGGATCTAGCACAGATACGCAGTATTTT.

The chain links TRBV13 to TRBJ1-5, with a weak D call TRBD1 (5 bases). This CDR3 is built from 14 residues. The germline V gene has CDR1 PRHDT and CDR2 FYEKMQ (reference sequence). The ends were cut back, 4 bases at V and 3 bases at J, with 10 bases in the middle. DNA for the CDR3: TGTGCCAGCAGCTCGGGGCCGTACAATCAGCCCCAGCATTTT. Translating gives CASSSGPYNQPQHF.

CDR3 sequence (DNA): TGTGCCAGCAGCACCCCACCCCTTAACAATGAGCAGTTCTTC. Amino acid sequence: CASSTPPLNNEQFF. The rearrangement links TRBV7-2 to TRBJ2-1; no clear D. Trimming removed 5 bases from V and 5 bases from J, with 13 bases in between. The germline V gene has CDR1 SGHTA and CDR2 FQGNSA. The CDR3 is 14 residues long.

The chain joins TRBV18 to TRBJ2-5; no reliable D call. The germline V gene has CDR1 KGHSH and CDR2 LQKENI. V was pared by 3 bases and J by 1 base, with 12 bases between. This CDR3 spans 15 amino acids. The CDR3 sequence is CASSPENGFQETQYF. The DNA for the CDR3 is TGTGCCAGCTCACCTGAAAACGGGTTCCAAGAGACCCAGTACTTC.

The CDR3 loop reads CASSFHVTEAFF. CDR3 coding DNA: TGTGCCAGCAGCTTTCACGTAACTGAAGCTTTCTTT. The chain combines TRBV7-9 with TRBJ1-1; D is ambiguous. Germline lookup yields CDR1 SEHNR and CDR2 FQNEAQ (reference sequence). This CDR3 region has 12 residues. The V end lost 3 bases, the J end lost 5 bases, and 7 bases lay between the germline ends.

The chain is built from TRBV11-2 and TRBJ2-5, with 10 bases fitting TRBD2. Unmatched junction bases numbered 19, after V lost 5 bases and J lost 7 bases. From germline, CDR1 is SGHAT and CDR2 FQNNGV. CDR3 length: 18 amino acids. The CDR3, as DNA: TGTGCCAGCAGCGCGCGACTAGCGGGTCACATGCGATCGGGGACCCAGTACTTC. Translation gives CASSARLAGHMRSGTQYF.

This clone was observed once. Here the CDR3 DNA reads TGTGCCAGCAGCCAAGGAGTTCCTGTGACAGATACGCAGTATTTT. Translating gives CASSQGVPVTDTQYF. The chain uses TRBV14 and TRBJ2-3; D is unresolved. The CDR3 spans 15 residues. Germline assignment: CDR1 SGHDN and CDR2 FVKESK. Trimming took off 1 base at V and 3 bases at J, with 11 bases between the two ends.

As to this clone: This may come from a read error, since a much larger clone is one base off. V and J are TRBV2 and TRBJ2-1, with TRBD2 identical over 11 bases. Germline V gene lookup returns CDR1 SNHLY and CDR2 FYNNEI. V dropped 7 bases and J dropped 0; count of bases not matched to a gene: 2. The CDR3 sequence is 15 residues long. The CDR3 coding sequence is TGTGCCAGCACTCTAGCGGGAGGCTCCTACAATGAGCAGTTCTTC. Translated: CASTLAGGSYNEQFF.

This sequence joins TRBV30 and TRBJ2-7, with no clear D. The V and J ends lost 0 bases and 7 bases respectively, with 13 bases between them. The CDR3 has 13 residues. Per the germline V gene, CDR1 is GTSNPN and CDR2 is SVGIG (reference sequence). CDR3 DNA: TGTGCCTGGAGTGTTGTGGTTCGGAGAGAGCAGTACTTC. Residues: CAWSVVVRREQYF.

The CDR3 coding sequence is TGTGCCAGCAGAAAGGTCGGTTGGGGACGGGAGCTGTTTTTT. As protein: CASRKVGWGRELFF. The chain links TRBV7-9 to TRBJ2-2; either TRBD1 or TRBD2 may supply D (5 bases each). Germline CDR1 and CDR2: SEHNR and FQNEAQ (reference sequence). CDR3 length equals 14 residues. The V end was cut by 6 bases, the J end by 9 bases, with 17 bases between.

In its sample, this clone was seen once. This chain links TRBV9 with TRBJ2-1, with D tentatively TRBD2 (5 bases). V lost 3 bases to trimming and J lost 1 base, with 11 bases between them. The CDR3 has 15 residues. CDR1 and CDR2 from the germline V gene are SGDLS and YYNGEE. The CDR3 spells CASSAFRDSYNEQFF. In DNA, the CDR3 is TGTGCCAGCAGCGCGTTCCGGGATTCCTACAATGAGCAGTTCTTC.

The chain joins TRBV28 to TRBJ2-1; 8 bases fit TRBD1. This CDR3 spans 16 amino acids. V was clipped by 6 bases and J by 7 bases; unmatched bases: 14. Germline V gives CDR1 MDHEN, CDR2 SYDVKM. The CDR3 is CASREDRGDSSNEQFF. The CDR3 nucleotides are TGTGCCAGCAGGGAAGACAGGGGCGACTCCTCTAATGAGCAGTTCTTC.

In regard to this clone: Within the sample, other DNA sequences also encode this same CDR3. This chain joins TRBV5-5 and TRBJ2-7; D gene unclear. The CDR3 has 11 residues. Per the germline V gene, CDR1 is SGHKS and CDR2 is YYEKEE (reference sequence). The V gene lost 0 bases and the J gene lost 4 bases, with 2 bases spanning the gap. This chain's CDR3 is CASSLAYEQYF. The CDR3 DNA is TGTGCCAGCAGCTTGGCTTACGAGCAGTACTTC. The full variable domain, rest sourced from reference TRBV5-5 and TRBJ2-7, is DAGVTQSPTHLIKTRGQQVTLRCSPISGHKSVSWYQQVLGQGPQFIFQYYEKEERGRGNFPDRFSARQFPNYSSELNVNALLLGDSALYLCASSLAYEQYFGPGTRLTVT.

This rearrangement joins TRBV5-1 to TRBJ2-1, with 13 positions matching TRBD2. V lost 4 bases and J lost 5; bases outside the gene matches: 6. In germline, CDR1 is SGHRS, CDR2 YFSETQ. The CDR3 consists of 16 residues. In DNA form, the CDR3 reads TGCGCCAGCAGCAGGGTGGGGACTAGCGGGAACAATGAGCAGTTCTTC. This gives the protein CASSRVGTSGNNEQFF.

This chain links TRBV7-9 with TRBJ2-5; possible D gene TRBD1, 6 bases. V lost 2 bases, J lost 3 bases, and 19 bases lay in between. Germline lookup yields CDR1 SEHNR and CDR2 FQNEAQ (reference sequence). The CDR3 is made up of 17 amino acids. The CDR3 coding sequence is TGTGCCAGCAGCTTAACCGACAGGCTAGCCCTAAAAGAGACCCAGTACTTC. Protein product: CASSLTDRLALKETQYF.

This rearrangement joins TRBV2 to TRBJ2-7; 11 bases are a match to TRBD1. The V and J ends lost 10 bases and 9 bases, in that order; junction bases with no gene match: 17. Germline V CDR1 and CDR2: SNHLY, FYNNEI. CDR3 length: 15 amino acids. The CDR3: CATTARTGGFEVQYF. Here the CDR3 DNA reads TGTGCCACGACGGCCCGGACAGGGGGCTTTGAAGTGCAGTACTTC.

The chain links TRBV6-1 to TRBJ2-5; D perhaps matches TRBD1 (5 bases). CDR1 is MNHNS, CDR2 SASEGT, per germline. The CDR3 is 14 amino acids. V gave up 6 bases and J gave up 5 bases, with 16 bases separating them. The DNA of the CDR3 is TGTGCCAGCAGCCTAGACAGAGGCACGGAGACCCAGTACTTC. Protein sequence: CASSLDRGTETQYF.

As to this clone: Other nucleotide sequences from this sample produce the same CDR3. The chain uses TRBV27 and TRBJ2-1, with 12 bases that match TRBD2. Germline CDR1 MNHEY, CDR2 SMNVEV (reference sequence). V lost 0 bases, J lost 7 bases, and 1 base stayed unmatched. The CDR3 sequence is 15 residues long. As DNA, the CDR3 is TGTGCCAGCAGTTTATCAGGGACTAGCGGGAATGAGCAGTTCTTC. Translating it yields CASSLSGTSGNEQFF.